This is a list of T cell receptor beta chains from one sample in a study of blood T cells in healthy people across ages. TCRdb re-derived calls from the 5' RACE reads in MiXCR, one entry per CDR3 protein. This table has 1,100,000 or so distinct CDR3 sequences, around 43% appearing once. Sample: blood. The receptors originated from a woman aged 60-70 years in good health. Each CDR3 is given with its conserved first and last residue. The D gene is left open where the match is weak. Size tells how often a clone was seen (once, few, many) or the class of an expanded clone, and some rows leave it out.

CDR3 protein,CDR3 DNA,clone size,D gene,V gene,J gene
CASSQPRQLAKNIQYF,TGTGCCAGCAGCCAACCCCGACAGCTAGCCAAAAACATTCAGTACTTC,.,.,TRBV4-2,TRBJ2-4
CASSYSGGAGAQETQYF,TGTGCCAGCAGCTATTCAGGGGGAGCAGGGGCCCAAGAGACCCAGTACTTC,.,TRBD1,TRBV7-9,TRBJ2-5
CASSLRTSGRAVSYEQYF,TGCGCCAGCAGCCTCCGGACTAGCGGGAGGGCCGTGTCCTACGAGCAGTACTTC,.,TRBD2,TRBV5-1,TRBJ2-7
CAIKAPLAGGPDTQYF,TGTGCCATCAAGGCCCCTCTAGCGGGAGGGCCAGATACGCAGTATTTT,.,TRBD2,TRBV10-3,TRBJ2-3
CSARVFGEQFF,TGCAGTGCTAGGGTGTTTGGGGAGCAGTTCTTC,.,.,TRBV20-1,TRBJ2-1
CSAPRDSKDEKLFF,TGCAGTGCTCCTAGGGACAGCAAAGATGAAAAACTGTTTTTT,few,TRBD1,TRBV20-1,TRBJ1-4
CASSLGGGRVETQYF,TGTGCCAGCAGCTTAGGGGGCGGGAGGGTGGAGACCCAGTACTTC,few,TRBD2,TRBV7-2,TRBJ2-5
CAWSVGGLAKSIQYF,TGTGCCTGGAGTGTAGGCGGGTTAGCCAAAAGCATTCAGTACTTC,.,.,TRBV30,TRBJ2-4
CASSSGLAVNYEQYF,TGTGCCAGCAGCTCGGGACTAGCGGTCAACTACGAGCAGTACTTC,.,TRBD2,TRBV11-2,TRBJ2-7
CASSYDNPGAGQPQHF,TGTGCCAGCAGTTACGATAATCCCGGGGCCGGTCAGCCCCAGCATTTT,few,.,TRBV6-2/TRBV6-3,TRBJ1-5